This TCR beta chain is from a study of blood T cells in healthy people across ages. On the study more broadly: When template switching was applied, about one barcoded beta molecule was captured per two T cells.

The study drew donors from healthy Caucasian individuals in Russia aged roughly 6 to 90. In germline, CDR1 is SNHLY, CDR2 FYNNEI. The CDR3 is 14 amino acids. The V end lost 6 bases, the J end lost 10 bases, and 21 bases lay between the germline ends. About this clonotype: Its antigen is not identified.

The study's findings and limits: Long-lived donors carried more naive CD4+ cells and greater diversity than aged donors.

For the second PCR, which ran for roughly 6 to 11 cycles, a sample-barcoded 5' primer and a J-beta primer mix were used. A minimum of 3 million CDR3-containing paired-end reads was obtained for each sample. MiXCR, run by TCRdb on the 5' RACE reads, gives a single entry per CDR3 protein. The sample includes about 570,000 distinct CDR3 sequences, 27% seen only once; the top ten take about a fifth. J is TRBJ1-2 and V is TRBV2, with TRBD1 as a possible D gene (5 bases). The specimen sequenced was blood. The receptor comes from a woman in her 70s in good health. CDR3 loop: CASSISTSGPDYTF. The CDR3 nucleotides are TGTGCCAGCAGCATATCGACTTCGGGGCCTGACTACACCTTC.